Listed below are T cell receptor beta chains from one sample, sequenced in a study of blood T cell repertoires in COVID-19. Using immunoSEQ multiplex PCR, the repertoire was profiled, and TCRdb retains in-frame clones only, with some absent. The sample has 200,000 to 250,000 clones, less than 85% seen once. Sequenced: peripheral blood. These receptors originate from a woman in her 70s with acute or convalescent COVID-19. Both conserved end residues are part of each CDR3. The order of the fields is CDR3 protein, CDR3 DNA, V gene, D gene, J gene, clone size. The D gene is left open where the match is weak. The listing skips clone size in some rows; elsewhere it reads once, few, many or a size class.

CDR3aa: CAMVKRGAEETQYF
CDR3nt: TGTGCCATGGTGAAGCGGGGGGCGGAAGAGACCCAGTACTTC
v_gene: TRBV21-1
d_gene: NA
j_gene: TRBJ2-5
abundance: NA

CDR3aa: CASSQADRGGTQPQHF
CDR3nt: TGCGCCAGCAGCCAAGCCGACAGGGGAGGAACACAGCCCCAGCATTTT
v_gene: TRBV4-1
d_gene: TRBD1
j_gene: TRBJ1-5
abundance: NA

CDR3aa: CASSKIKGAHSGNTIYF
CDR3nt: TGTGCCAGCAGCAAGATTAAGGGGGCTCACTCTGGAAACACCATATATTTT
v_gene: TRBV21-1
d_gene: NA
j_gene: TRBJ1-3
abundance: once

CDR3aa: CASATPGGAVVSKNIQYF
CDR3nt: TGTGCCAGCGCGACCCCCGGGGGGGCCGTAGTTTCCAAAAACATTCAGTACTTC
v_gene: TRBV21-1
d_gene: NA
j_gene: TRBJ2-4
abundance: few

CDR3aa: CASSVGQHTGELFF
CDR3nt: TGTGCCAGCAGTGTTGGGCAGCACACCGGGGAGCTGTTTTTT
v_gene: TRBV9
d_gene: NA
j_gene: TRBJ2-2
abundance: NA

CDR3aa: CASSHPSQGSGTEAFF
CDR3nt: TGTGCCAGCAGCCACCCCTCACAGGGTTCAGGCACTGAAGCTTTCTTT
v_gene: TRBV6-4
d_gene: NA
j_gene: TRBJ1-1
abundance: NA

CDR3aa: CASSQQRGGTGELFF
CDR3nt: TGTGCCAGCTCCCAACAGCGGGGCGGAACCGGGGAGCTGTTTTTT
v_gene: TRBV18
d_gene: TRBD2
j_gene: TRBJ2-2
abundance: NA

CDR3aa: CSVGRGNTEAFF
CDR3nt: TGCAGCGTTGGCAGGGGGAACACTGAAGCTTTCTTT
v_gene: TRBV29-1
d_gene: NA
j_gene: TRBJ1-1
abundance: NA

CDR3aa: CASSVTSANVLTF
CDR3nt: TGTGCCAGCAGCGTAACAAGTGCCAACGTCCTGACTTTC
v_gene: TRBV27
d_gene: NA
j_gene: TRBJ2-6
abundance: NA

CDR3aa: CASSDDRNYGYTF
CDR3nt: TGTGCCAGCAGTGACGACAGGAACTATGGCTACACCTTC
v_gene: TRBV7-2
d_gene: NA
j_gene: TRBJ1-2
abundance: once

CDR3aa: CASSLTRPTGQSYEQYF
CDR3nt: TGTGCCAGCAGTTTAACCCGGCCGACAGGACAAAGCTACGAGCAGTACTTC
v_gene: TRBV6-2/TRBV6-3
d_gene: NA
j_gene: TRBJ2-7
abundance: NA

CDR3aa: CASSRDNQPQHF
CDR3nt: TGTGCCAGCTCGAGGGACAATCAGCCCCAGCATTTT
v_gene: TRBV18
d_gene: NA
j_gene: TRBJ1-5
abundance: NA

CDR3aa: CASSLSGTGASPLHF
CDR3nt: TGTGCCAGCAGTTTGTCCGGGACAGGGGCTTCACCCCTCCACTTT
v_gene: TRBV27
d_gene: TRBD1
j_gene: TRBJ1-6
abundance: NA

CDR3aa: CASASDRGRSGELFF
CDR3nt: TGTGCCAGCGCCTCCGACAGGGGGCGATCCGGGGAGCTGTTTTTT
v_gene: TRBV6-5
d_gene: TRBD1
j_gene: TRBJ2-2
abundance: NA

CDR3aa: CASSIEGRGNQPQHF
CDR3nt: TGTGCCAGTAGTATCGAAGGAAGGGGAAATCAGCCCCAGCATTTT
v_gene: TRBV19
d_gene: NA
j_gene: TRBJ1-5
abundance: NA

CDR3aa: CASSEGDRGNSPLHF
CDR3nt: TGTGCCAGCAGTGAAGGGGACAGGGGTAATTCACCCCTCCACTTT
v_gene: TRBV25-1
d_gene: TRBD1
j_gene: TRBJ1-6
abundance: NA

CDR3aa: CASSANSFQGASEKLFF
CDR3nt: TGCGCCAGCAGCGCCAACTCTTTCCAGGGGGCAAGTGAAAAACTGTTTTTT
v_gene: TRBV5-1
d_gene: TRBD1
j_gene: TRBJ1-4
abundance: NA

CDR3aa: CASSPRLGGVINTEAFF
CDR3nt: TGCGCCAGCAGCCCCCGGTTGGGGGGGGTTATAAACACTGAAGCTTTCTTT
v_gene: TRBV5-1
d_gene: NA
j_gene: TRBJ1-1
abundance: NA

CDR3aa: CASSLVAGLGAAGELFF
CDR3nt: TGCGCCAGCAGCTTGGTCGCGGGACTAGGCGCCGCCGGGGAGCTGTTTTTT
v_gene: TRBV5-1
d_gene: TRBD2
j_gene: TRBJ2-2
abundance: once

CDR3aa: CASSVATSGGANTDTQYF
CDR3nt: TGTGCCAGCAGCGTAGCCACTAGCGGGGGGGCGAACACAGATACGCAGTATTTT
v_gene: TRBV9
d_gene: TRBD2
j_gene: TRBJ2-3
abundance: NA

CDR3aa: CASSKDWAVTGGLTQYF
CDR3nt: TGTGCCAGCAGCAAAGACTGGGCGGTAACGGGGGGTTTGACCCAGTACTTC
v_gene: TRBV21-1
d_gene: NA
j_gene: TRBJ2-5
abundance: NA

CDR3aa: CASSQGQEASYEQYF
CDR3nt: TGCGCCAGCAGCCAAGGACAGGAAGCCTCCTACGAGCAGTACTTC
v_gene: TRBV5-1
d_gene: TRBD1
j_gene: TRBJ2-7
abundance: NA

CDR3aa: CASNRAGELFF
CDR3nt: TGTGCCAGCAACAGGGCCGGGGAGCTGTTTTTT
v_gene: TRBV2
d_gene: NA
j_gene: TRBJ2-2
abundance: NA

CDR3aa: CASSITGMNTEAFF
CDR3nt: TGTGCCAGCAGCATCACAGGGATGAACACTGAAGCTTTCTTT
v_gene: TRBV21-1
d_gene: NA
j_gene: TRBJ1-1
abundance: NA

CDR3aa: CASSVEGFPANEKLFF
CDR3nt: TGTGCCAGCAGCGTAGAGGGGTTTCCAGCTAATGAAAAACTGTTTTTT
v_gene: TRBV9
d_gene: NA
j_gene: TRBJ1-4
abundance: NA

CDR3aa: CASTGSTGELFF
CDR3nt: TGCGCCAGCACGGGGAGCACCGGGGAGCTGTTTTTT
v_gene: TRBV10-1
d_gene: NA
j_gene: TRBJ2-2
abundance: NA

CDR3aa: CAWRRTIWTEAFF
CDR3nt: TGTGCCTGGCGACGGACAATATGGACTGAAGCTTTCTTT
v_gene: TRBV30
d_gene: NA
j_gene: TRBJ1-1
abundance: NA

CDR3aa: CASSPTLTSGATDTQYF
CDR3nt: TGTGCCAGCTCACCCACCTTAACTAGCGGGGCCACAGATACGCAGTATTTT
v_gene: TRBV18
d_gene: TRBD2
j_gene: TRBJ2-3
abundance: few

CDR3aa: CASKTRETQYF
CDR3nt: TGCGCCAGCAAGACTAGGGAGACCCAGTACTTC
v_gene: TRBV5-1
d_gene: NA
j_gene: TRBJ2-5
abundance: NA

CDR3aa: CASSLGLSDRGDTQYF
CDR3nt: TGTGCCAGCAGCTTAGGGTTATCGGACAGGGGGGATACGCAGTATTTT
v_gene: TRBV7-8
d_gene: TRBD1
j_gene: TRBJ2-3
abundance: NA

CDR3aa: CASSFGQGGYNEQFF
CDR3nt: TGTGCCAGCAGCTTCGGACAGGGAGGGTACAATGAGCAGTTCTTC
v_gene: TRBV7-9
d_gene: NA
j_gene: TRBJ2-1
abundance: NA

CDR3aa: CASRPGTGGNEKLFF
CDR3nt: TGTGCCAGCAGACCCGGGACAGGGGGTAATGAAAAACTGTTTTTT
v_gene: TRBV6-5
d_gene: TRBD1
j_gene: TRBJ1-4
abundance: NA

CDR3aa: CASSQDSGQGYNEQFF
CDR3nt: TGTGCCAGCAGCCAAGATTCGGGACAGGGCTACAATGAGCAGTTCTTC
v_gene: TRBV3-1/TRBV3-2
d_gene: TRBD1
j_gene: TRBJ2-1
abundance: NA

CDR3aa: CASRGGSYGYTF
CDR3nt: TGTGCCAGCCGCGGGGGTTCCTATGGCTACACCTTC
v_gene: TRBV6-6
d_gene: NA
j_gene: TRBJ1-2
abundance: NA

CDR3aa: CASSLASPPSTDTQYF
CDR3nt: TGTGCCAGCAGCTTGGCTAGCCCCCCTAGCACAGATACGCAGTATTTT
v_gene: TRBV5-5
d_gene: NA
j_gene: TRBJ2-3
abundance: NA

CDR3aa: CAWSRGYEKLFF
CDR3nt: TGTGCCTGGAGCAGGGGTTATGAAAAACTGTTTTTT
v_gene: TRBV30
d_gene: NA
j_gene: TRBJ1-4
abundance: few

CDR3aa: CASSVGTSDYNEQFF
CDR3nt: TGTGCCAGCAGCGTAGGGACTAGCGACTACAATGAGCAGTTCTTC
v_gene: TRBV9
d_gene: TRBD2
j_gene: TRBJ2-1
abundance: NA

CDR3aa: CASSDPGTGGMFGYTF
CDR3nt: TGTGCCAGCAGTGATCCGGGGACAGGGGGTATGTTTGGCTACACCTTC
v_gene: TRBV25-1
d_gene: TRBD1
j_gene: TRBJ1-2
abundance: NA

CDR3aa: CASSPLTEVTNYGYTF
CDR3nt: TGTGCCAGTAGCCCCTTGACAGAAGTAACGAACTATGGCTACACCTTC
v_gene: TRBV19
d_gene: NA
j_gene: TRBJ1-2
abundance: NA

CDR3aa: CASSSSGTGRTGELFF
CDR3nt: TGTGCCAGCAGTTCCTCCGGGACAGGGAGGACCGGGGAGCTGTTTTTT
v_gene: TRBV6-5
d_gene: TRBD1
j_gene: TRBJ2-2
abundance: NA

CDR3aa: CASSQRQGSYGYTF
CDR3nt: TGTGCCAGCAGTCAAAGACAGGGAAGCTATGGCTACACCTTC
v_gene: TRBV2
d_gene: TRBD1
j_gene: TRBJ1-2
abundance: NA

CDR3aa: CASSDLKRQGVGGYTF
CDR3nt: TGTGCCAGCAGTGATCTAAAGCGCCAGGGGGTCGGTGGCTACACCTTC
v_gene: TRBV25-1
d_gene: TRBD1
j_gene: TRBJ1-2
abundance: NA

CDR3aa: CASSSYSRYEQYF
CDR3nt: TGTGCCAGCAGCAGCTATAGCCGGTACGAGCAGTACTTC
v_gene: TRBV5-6
d_gene: NA
j_gene: TRBJ2-7
abundance: NA

CDR3aa: CSVEDNGYGYTF
CDR3nt: TGCAGCGTTGAAGATAACGGCTATGGCTACACCTTC
v_gene: TRBV29-1
d_gene: NA
j_gene: TRBJ1-2
abundance: NA

CDR3aa: CASSLAGSRKITEAFF
CDR3nt: TGCGCCAGCAGCTTGGCCGGTTCGCGGAAAATCACTGAAGCTTTCTTT
v_gene: TRBV5-1
d_gene: NA
j_gene: TRBJ1-1
abundance: NA

CDR3aa: CASGFGNTEAFF
CDR3nt: TGTGCTAGTGGTTTCGGGAACACTGAAGCTTTCTTT
v_gene: TRBV12-5
d_gene: NA
j_gene: TRBJ1-1
abundance: few

CDR3aa: CASSYSVTGRGTQYF
CDR3nt: TGTGCCAGCAGTTACTCGGTGACAGGGCGGGGGACCCAGTACTTC
v_gene: TRBV6-2/TRBV6-3
d_gene: NA
j_gene: TRBJ2-5
abundance: once

CDR3aa: CASSFQGASNEQFF
CDR3nt: TGTGCCAGCAGCTTCCAGGGGGCGTCAAATGAGCAGTTCTTC
v_gene: TRBV6-6
d_gene: TRBD1
j_gene: TRBJ2-1
abundance: few

CDR3aa: CAVSGTGNYGYTF
CDR3nt: TGTGCCGTGTCCGGGACAGGTAACTATGGCTACACCTTC
v_gene: TRBV10-3
d_gene: TRBD1
j_gene: TRBJ1-2
abundance: NA

CDR3aa: CASSWNGGAGETQYF
CDR3nt: TGTGCCAGCAGCTGGAACGGGGGGGCTGGGGAGACCCAGTACTTC
v_gene: TRBV7-2
d_gene: TRBD2
j_gene: TRBJ2-5
abundance: NA

CDR3aa: CASSARLAGGTDTQYF
CDR3nt: TGTGCCAGCAGCGCCAGACTAGCGGGGGGCACAGATACGCAGTATTTT
v_gene: TRBV7-2
d_gene: TRBD2
j_gene: TRBJ2-3
abundance: NA